Listed below are T cell receptor beta chains from one sample, sequenced in a study of blood T cell repertoires in COVID-19. Only in-frame clones appear in the TCRdb table, and some are missing; sequencing was by immunoSEQ multiplex PCR. Of roughly 200,000 clones listed, approximately 90% are singletons. Material: peripheral blood. These receptors were obtained from a woman aged 35 to 49 who had recovered from COVID-19. Both conserved end residues are part of each CDR3. A D gene is named only where the DNA matches it firmly. Clone size, where shown, is once, few, many, or a class for clones that have expanded.

DNA,CDR3,D,size,J,V
TGTGCCAGCAGCCCAACCTCGGGACTAGTGAGTGAGCAGTTCTTC,CASSPTSGLVSEQFF,TRBD2,NA,TRBJ2-1,TRBV11-3
TGCGCCAGCAGATCCGACAGAGAGACCCAGTACTTC,CASRSDRETQYF,NA,NA,TRBJ2-5,TRBV5-1
TGCAGCGTTGGTTCCGCAACAGGGGCAGGAAACACCATATATTTT,CSVGSATGAGNTIYF,TRBD1,NA,TRBJ1-3,TRBV29-1
TGTGCCAGCTCCCCGGGGACTAGCGGGAGCTACAATGAGCAGTTCTTC,CASSPGTSGSYNEQFF,TRBD2,few,TRBJ2-1,TRBV7-7
TGTGCCAGCAGGGGACAGGTCAATCAGCCCCAGCATTTT,CASRGQVNQPQHF,TRBD1,NA,TRBJ1-5,TRBV12-3/TRBV12-4
TGTGCCAGCAGCTTAGCGCGGGGGGCGGGAGAGACCCAGTACTTC,CASSLARGAGETQYF,TRBD2,NA,TRBJ2-5,TRBV7-6
TGTGCCATCTCAGACACCTCAGTGTACGAGCAGTACTTC,CAISDTSVYEQYF,NA,once,TRBJ2-7,TRBV6-6
TGTGCCAGCAGTACAGCCCTAACCGGAGGATACTCACCTCAGCCCCAGCATTTT,CASSTALTGGYSPQPQHF,NA,NA,TRBJ1-5,TRBV28
TGCGCCAGCAGCCACGTCGGACTAGCGGATCGCTCTGGGGCCAACGTCCTGACTTTC,CASSHVGLADRSGANVLTF,TRBD2,NA,TRBJ2-6,TRBV4-1
TGTGCCAGCAGCACCATAGCGGGAGTGTACGAGCAGTACTTC,CASSTIAGVYEQYF,TRBD2,NA,TRBJ2-7,TRBV5-6
TGCAGCGTTGATTCCCAGGGTTTTTATGGCTACACCTTC,CSVDSQGFYGYTF,NA,NA,TRBJ1-2,TRBV29-1
TGCGCCAGCAGCTTGGGACAGGTTGAAGATACGCAGTATTTT,CASSLGQVEDTQYF,NA,once,TRBJ2-3,TRBV5-1
TGTGCCAGCAGTTACTCGGGACTAGCGGATTACAATGAGCAGTTCTTC,CASSYSGLADYNEQFF,TRBD2,few,TRBJ2-1,TRBV6-5
TGTGCCAGCAGTTACAATTTAGATCAGCCCCAGCATTTT,CASSYNLDQPQHF,NA,NA,TRBJ1-5,TRBV6-5
TGTGCCAGCAGCCCTACAGGGGTTAGCAATCAGCCCCAGCATTTT,CASSPTGVSNQPQHF,TRBD1,few,TRBJ1-5,TRBV5-5
TGTGCCAGCAGTCGGGTGACGAACACCGGGGAGCTGTTTTTT,CASSRVTNTGELFF,NA,NA,TRBJ2-2,TRBV2
TGTGCCAGCAGCGTAGAGGCTAGCGGGAGGGGACACAATGAGCAGTTCTTC,CASSVEASGRGHNEQFF,TRBD2,NA,TRBJ2-1,TRBV9
TGTGCCAGCAGCTTATCGGTTGGGGGCTACTCTGCAACTAATGAAAAACTGTTTTTT,CASSLSVGGYSATNEKLFF,NA,NA,TRBJ1-4,TRBV7-9
TGTGCCATCACCCATGGACTAGCGGAGGCCAATGAGCAGTTCTTC,CAITHGLAEANEQFF,TRBD2,few,TRBJ2-1,TRBV10-3
TGTGCCAGCAGCCGACAGGGATTGGCAGATACGCAGTATTTT,CASSRQGLADTQYF,TRBD1,NA,TRBJ2-3,TRBV11-2
TGTGCCAGCAGTTCCAACGTCGGGTTGACAGATACGCAGTATTTT,CASSSNVGLTDTQYF,NA,NA,TRBJ2-3,TRBV6-5
TGTGCCAGTACCTCCGTGGCAGGGGATCAGCCCCAGCATTTT,CASTSVAGDQPQHF,NA,NA,TRBJ1-5,TRBV19
TGTGCCAGCAGGACAGGGGGTAATGAAAAACTGTTTTTT,CASRTGGNEKLFF,TRBD1,NA,TRBJ1-4,TRBV2
TGTGCCATCACCGGCGGGTACGAGCAGTACTTC,CAITGGYEQYF,NA,NA,TRBJ2-7,TRBV10-3
TGTGCCAGCAGCGTATCAGGGAGGGATTACAATGAGCAGTTCTTC,CASSVSGRDYNEQFF,TRBD2,NA,TRBJ2-1,TRBV9
TGTGCCAGCAGCCCTCCGGGACTAGTAGGAGAGACCCAGTACTTC,CASSPPGLVGETQYF,TRBD2,NA,TRBJ2-5,TRBV14
TGTGCCAGCACATCCCGAGACACAGATACGCAGTATTTT,CASTSRDTDTQYF,NA,NA,TRBJ2-3,TRBV6-6
TGTGCCAGCAGTTACAAGGAGGGATTGAACACTGAAGCTTTCTTT,CASSYKEGLNTEAFF,NA,NA,TRBJ1-1,TRBV6-5
TGCGCCAGCACCCCTCCAGGGCAGGTTGGCTACACCTTC,CASTPPGQVGYTF,NA,once,TRBJ1-2,TRBV5-1
TGTGCCACCAGTGACATTGGGCCCGACAGTGTTGGGACCCAGTACTTC,CATSDIGPDSVGTQYF,NA,NA,TRBJ2-5,TRBV24-1
TGTGCCAGCAGTCAGACTAGCGGGAGCTACAATGAGCAGTTCTTC,CASSQTSGSYNEQFF,TRBD2,NA,TRBJ2-1,TRBV7-6
TGCGCCAGCAGCACCGGAGGGGTGAGGGGGCAACCGACTAGCACAGATACGCAGTATTTT,CASSTGGVRGQPTSTDTQYF,NA,NA,TRBJ2-3,TRBV5-1
TGTGCCAGCAAAGTCCAGGGGGCGGGCACTGAAGCTTTCTTT,CASKVQGAGTEAFF,TRBD1,NA,TRBJ1-1,TRBV6-5
TGTGCCAGCAGTTTACTCACAGATACGCAGTATTTT,CASSLLTDTQYF,NA,NA,TRBJ2-3,TRBV28
TGTGCCAGAAGCTTGGTGCAGGAACAACAGACCGGGGAGCTGTTTTTT,CARSLVQEQQTGELFF,NA,NA,TRBJ2-2,TRBV5-3
TGCAGCGTTGAGCGCGTCCTCCGGGTGGATGAGCAGTTCTTC,CSVERVLRVDEQFF,NA,NA,TRBJ2-1,TRBV29-1
TGTGCCAGCAGCTCGAGGAGCGGGAGGTGGAAGACCCAGTACTTC,CASSSRSGRWKTQYF,TRBD2,NA,TRBJ2-5,TRBV5-4